Listed below are T cell receptor beta chains from one sample, sequenced in a study of tumor-infiltrating lymphocytes in localized non-small cell lung cancer. Assay used: immunoSEQ multiplex PCR; TCRdb lists only in-frame clones, some missing. The data contain about 7,000 clones, around 77% of them singletons. Specimen: lung tumor tissue. The receptors here all came from a human donor with non-small cell lung cancer. Both conserved end residues are part of each CDR3. Fields, in order: D gene, V gene, J gene, clone size, CDR3 protein, CDR3 DNA. D genes are given only for firm matches. Not all rows give a size; the values are once, few, many and, for expanded clones, a class.

D gene: -
V gene: TRBV28
J gene: TRBJ1-2
clone size: -
CDR3 protein: CASRPVGGEIDYGYTF
CDR3 DNA: TGTGCCAGCAGGCCAGTCGGAGGGGAGATCGACTATGGCTACACCTTC

D gene: -
V gene: TRBV6-5
J gene: TRBJ1-2
clone size: -
CDR3 protein: CASSYDGHYGYTF
CDR3 DNA: TGTGCCAGCAGTTACGACGGACACTATGGCTACACCTTC

D gene: -
V gene: TRBV6-6
J gene: TRBJ2-3
clone size: -
CDR3 protein: CASSYLGPSTDTQYF
CDR3 DNA: TGTGCCAGCAGTTACTTGGGACCTAGCACAGATACGCAGTATTTT

D gene: -
V gene: TRBV6-5
J gene: TRBJ1-2
clone size: -
CDR3 protein: CASRKQANSFYGYTF
CDR3 DNA: TGTGCCAGCAGAAAACAGGCTAATTCCTTCTATGGCTACACCTTC

D gene: TRBD2
V gene: TRBV7-9
J gene: TRBJ2-1
clone size: once
CDR3 protein: CASSLTGTSGKRNEQFF
CDR3 DNA: TGTGCCAGCAGCTTAACCGGGACTAGCGGGAAGAGGAATGAGCAGTTCTTC

D gene: -
V gene: TRBV7-3
J gene: TRBJ1-2
clone size: -
CDR3 protein: CASSPQSGSGYTF
CDR3 DNA: TGTGCCAGCAGCCCTCAATCCGGGAGTGGCTACACCTTC

D gene: TRBD1
V gene: TRBV30
J gene: TRBJ1-1
clone size: -
CDR3 protein: CAWATGWNTEAFF
CDR3 DNA: TGTGCCTGGGCGACAGGGTGGAACACTGAAGCTTTCTTT

D gene: -
V gene: TRBV5-1
J gene: TRBJ1-6
clone size: few
CDR3 protein: CASSLDLGSPLHF
CDR3 DNA: TGCGCCAGCAGCTTGGACTTGGGGTCACCCCTCCACTTT

D gene: -
V gene: TRBV30
J gene: TRBJ1-1
clone size: once
CDR3 protein: CAWRGEGTEAFF
CDR3 DNA: TGTGCCTGGAGGGGAGAGGGCACTGAAGCTTTCTTT

D gene: -
V gene: TRBV5-1
J gene: TRBJ1-1
clone size: few
CDR3 protein: CASSLAGRNTEAFF
CDR3 DNA: TGCGCCAGCAGCTTGGCCGGGAGGAACACTGAAGCTTTCTTT

D gene: -
V gene: TRBV28
J gene: TRBJ1-6
clone size: -
CDR3 protein: CASRLSSSPLHF
CDR3 DNA: TGTGCCAGCAGACTTAGTAGTTCACCCCTCCACTTT

D gene: -
V gene: TRBV7-2
J gene: TRBJ1-5
clone size: few
CDR3 protein: CASSPWLSSNQPQHF
CDR3 DNA: TGTGCCAGCAGCCCCTGGCTGAGTAGCAATCAGCCCCAGCATTTT

D gene: TRBD1
V gene: TRBV11-2
J gene: TRBJ2-5
clone size: -
CDR3 protein: CASSFRPTGDRRRETQYF
CDR3 DNA: TGTGCCAGCAGCTTTAGACCGACAGGGGACAGGCGACGGGAGACCCAGTACTTC

D gene: -
V gene: TRBV11-3
J gene: TRBJ1-1
clone size: -
CDR3 protein: CASSLRVNTEAFF
CDR3 DNA: TGTGCCAGCAGCCTGAGGGTGAACACTGAAGCTTTCTTT

D gene: TRBD2
V gene: TRBV5-6
J gene: TRBJ2-1
clone size: -
CDR3 protein: CASSLLTSGPSSYNEQFF
CDR3 DNA: TGTGCCAGCAGCTTGTTGACTAGCGGGCCCAGCTCCTACAATGAGCAGTTCTTC

D gene: -
V gene: TRBV30
J gene: TRBJ1-4
clone size: -
CDR3 protein: CAWRDRSLNEKLFF
CDR3 DNA: TGTGCCTGGAGGGATAGAAGCCTTAATGAAAAACTGTTTTTT

D gene: -
V gene: TRBV10-2
J gene: TRBJ2-1
clone size: -
CDR3 protein: CASGGFSLSSYNEQFF
CDR3 DNA: TGCGCCAGCGGGGGATTTAGCCTCTCTAGCTACAATGAGCAGTTCTTC

D gene: -
V gene: TRBV11-2
J gene: TRBJ1-1
clone size: -
CDR3 protein: CASSLRRRNTEAFF
CDR3 DNA: TGTGCCAGCAGCTTACGCAGGAGGAACACTGAAGCTTTCTTT

D gene: TRBD2
V gene: TRBV15
J gene: TRBJ2-2
clone size: few
CDR3 protein: CATSIRREANTGELFF
CDR3 DNA: TGTGCCACCAGCATTAGGCGGGAGGCGAACACCGGGGAGCTGTTTTTT

D gene: -
V gene: TRBV27
J gene: TRBJ2-7
clone size: -
CDR3 protein: CASSLSVGRTYEQYF
CDR3 DNA: TGTGCCAGCAGTTTGAGTGTAGGGAGGACCTACGAGCAGTACTTC

D gene: -
V gene: TRBV5-6
J gene: TRBJ2-5
clone size: -
CDR3 protein: CASSLYSQETQYF
CDR3 DNA: TGTGCCAGCAGCTTGTACAGCCAAGAGACCCAGTACTTC

D gene: -
V gene: TRBV2
J gene: TRBJ1-2
clone size: -
CDR3 protein: CASSEGGPYGYTF
CDR3 DNA: TGTGCCAGCAGTGAAGGGGGGCCCTATGGCTACACCTTC

D gene: TRBD2
V gene: TRBV4-1
J gene: TRBJ2-1
clone size: -
CDR3 protein: CASSQVEAAGGPDNEQFF
CDR3 DNA: TGCGCCAGCAGCCAAGTAGAGGCAGCGGGAGGGCCGGACAATGAGCAGTTCTTC

D gene: -
V gene: TRBV6-5
J gene: TRBJ1-2
clone size: -
CDR3 protein: CASRSSGKGDTGYTF
CDR3 DNA: TGTGCCAGCAGGTCCTCGGGTAAGGGGGACACGGGCTACACCTTC

D gene: -
V gene: TRBV2
J gene: TRBJ2-6
clone size: -
CDR3 protein: CASSGGTGANVLTF
CDR3 DNA: TGTGCCAGCAGTGGGGGGACTGGGGCCAACGTCCTGACTTTC

D gene: -
V gene: TRBV7-3
J gene: TRBJ1-5
clone size: -
CDR3 protein: CASSLSSNQPQHF
CDR3 DNA: TGTGCCAGCAGCTTAAGTAGCAATCAGCCCCAGCATTTT

D gene: -
V gene: TRBV25-1
J gene: TRBJ1-1
clone size: -
CDR3 protein: CASSEEDTDTEAFF
CDR3 DNA: TGTGCCAGCAGTGAAGAGGATACGGACACTGAAGCTTTCTTT

D gene: -
V gene: TRBV30
J gene: TRBJ2-7
clone size: -
CDR3 protein: CAWSPRAYEQYF
CDR3 DNA: TGTGCCTGGAGTCCCAGGGCATACGAGCAGTACTTC

D gene: -
V gene: TRBV14
J gene: TRBJ2-5
clone size: -
CDR3 protein: CASSQEGTTTFSDSQETQYF
CDR3 DNA: TGTGCCAGCAGCCAAGAAGGGACGACAACCTTCTCAGACTCACAAGAGACCCAGTACTTC

D gene: -
V gene: TRBV30
J gene: TRBJ1-5
clone size: -
CDR3 protein: CAWSEQGNQPQHF
CDR3 DNA: TGTGCCTGGAGTGAACAGGGCAATCAGCCCCAGCATTTT

D gene: TRBD2
V gene: TRBV30
J gene: TRBJ2-7
clone size: -
CDR3 protein: CAWSGKTSGIYEQYF
CDR3 DNA: TGTGCCTGGAGTGGGAAGACTAGCGGGATCTACGAGCAGTACTTC

D gene: TRBD1
V gene: TRBV27
J gene: TRBJ1-2
clone size: -
CDR3 protein: CASSRDRGYGYTF
CDR3 DNA: TGTGCCAGCAGTCGGGACAGGGGCTATGGCTACACCTTC

D gene: -
V gene: TRBV18
J gene: TRBJ1-1
clone size: -
CDR3 protein: CASSPIGGRDTEAFF
CDR3 DNA: TGTGCCAGCTCACCCATAGGCGGGCGGGACACTGAAGCTTTCTTT

D gene: -
V gene: TRBV14
J gene: TRBJ2-2
clone size: -
CDR3 protein: CASSQTRNTGELFF
CDR3 DNA: TGTGCCAGCAGCCAAACTAGGAACACCGGGGAGCTGTTTTTT

D gene: TRBD1
V gene: TRBV6-5
J gene: TRBJ1-6
clone size: large
CDR3 protein: CASSQGANGSPLHF
CDR3 DNA: TGTGCCAGCAGCCAGGGGGCGAACGGGTCACCCCTCCACTTT

D gene: TRBD2
V gene: TRBV5-4
J gene: TRBJ2-5
clone size: -
CDR3 protein: CASSLGLAGAGTQYF
CDR3 DNA: TGTGCCAGCAGCTTGGGACTAGCGGGAGCCGGGACCCAGTACTTC

D gene: -
V gene: TRBV28
J gene: TRBJ2-5
clone size: few
CDR3 protein: CASSLRHGVRRDTQYF
CDR3 DNA: TGTGCCAGCAGTTTACGACACGGGGTTCGAAGAGACACCCAGTACTTC

D gene: TRBD2
V gene: TRBV6-1
J gene: TRBJ2-3
clone size: few
CDR3 protein: CASTLAGLSGGMQYF
CDR3 DNA: TGTGCCAGCACGCTAGCGGGGCTCAGCGGGGGGATGCAGTATTTT

D gene: TRBD2
V gene: TRBV5-5
J gene: TRBJ2-7
clone size: -
CDR3 protein: CASSWRGLAGDEQYF
CDR3 DNA: TGTGCCAGCAGCTGGCGGGGACTAGCGGGAGACGAGCAGTACTTC

D gene: -
V gene: TRBV18
J gene: TRBJ2-7
clone size: -
CDR3 protein: CASSPLRGEQYF
CDR3 DNA: TGTGCCAGCTCACCACTCCGGGGCGAGCAGTACTTC

D gene: TRBD2
V gene: TRBV9
J gene: TRBJ2-1
clone size: once
CDR3 protein: CASSVGLAGEANEQFF
CDR3 DNA: TGTGCCAGCAGCGTAGGGCTAGCGGGAGAGGCAAATGAGCAGTTCTTC

D gene: -
V gene: TRBV2
J gene: TRBJ1-5
clone size: few
CDR3 protein: CASSVRRLPDQPQHF
CDR3 DNA: TGTGCCAGCAGTGTAAGGAGGCTCCCGGATCAGCCCCAGCATTTT

D gene: -
V gene: TRBV27
J gene: TRBJ1-4
clone size: -
CDR3 protein: CASPGGNEKLFF
CDR3 DNA: TGTGCCAGCCCGGGGGGAAATGAAAAACTGTTTTTT

D gene: -
V gene: TRBV9
J gene: TRBJ2-2
clone size: -
CDR3 protein: CASSVGRDTGELFF
CDR3 DNA: TGTGCCAGCAGCGTAGGACGGGACACCGGGGAGCTGTTTTTT

D gene: -
V gene: TRBV11-2
J gene: TRBJ2-2
clone size: -
CDR3 protein: CASSPVGRDTGELFF
CDR3 DNA: TGTGCCAGCAGCCCCGTTGGACGGGACACCGGGGAGCTGTTTTTT